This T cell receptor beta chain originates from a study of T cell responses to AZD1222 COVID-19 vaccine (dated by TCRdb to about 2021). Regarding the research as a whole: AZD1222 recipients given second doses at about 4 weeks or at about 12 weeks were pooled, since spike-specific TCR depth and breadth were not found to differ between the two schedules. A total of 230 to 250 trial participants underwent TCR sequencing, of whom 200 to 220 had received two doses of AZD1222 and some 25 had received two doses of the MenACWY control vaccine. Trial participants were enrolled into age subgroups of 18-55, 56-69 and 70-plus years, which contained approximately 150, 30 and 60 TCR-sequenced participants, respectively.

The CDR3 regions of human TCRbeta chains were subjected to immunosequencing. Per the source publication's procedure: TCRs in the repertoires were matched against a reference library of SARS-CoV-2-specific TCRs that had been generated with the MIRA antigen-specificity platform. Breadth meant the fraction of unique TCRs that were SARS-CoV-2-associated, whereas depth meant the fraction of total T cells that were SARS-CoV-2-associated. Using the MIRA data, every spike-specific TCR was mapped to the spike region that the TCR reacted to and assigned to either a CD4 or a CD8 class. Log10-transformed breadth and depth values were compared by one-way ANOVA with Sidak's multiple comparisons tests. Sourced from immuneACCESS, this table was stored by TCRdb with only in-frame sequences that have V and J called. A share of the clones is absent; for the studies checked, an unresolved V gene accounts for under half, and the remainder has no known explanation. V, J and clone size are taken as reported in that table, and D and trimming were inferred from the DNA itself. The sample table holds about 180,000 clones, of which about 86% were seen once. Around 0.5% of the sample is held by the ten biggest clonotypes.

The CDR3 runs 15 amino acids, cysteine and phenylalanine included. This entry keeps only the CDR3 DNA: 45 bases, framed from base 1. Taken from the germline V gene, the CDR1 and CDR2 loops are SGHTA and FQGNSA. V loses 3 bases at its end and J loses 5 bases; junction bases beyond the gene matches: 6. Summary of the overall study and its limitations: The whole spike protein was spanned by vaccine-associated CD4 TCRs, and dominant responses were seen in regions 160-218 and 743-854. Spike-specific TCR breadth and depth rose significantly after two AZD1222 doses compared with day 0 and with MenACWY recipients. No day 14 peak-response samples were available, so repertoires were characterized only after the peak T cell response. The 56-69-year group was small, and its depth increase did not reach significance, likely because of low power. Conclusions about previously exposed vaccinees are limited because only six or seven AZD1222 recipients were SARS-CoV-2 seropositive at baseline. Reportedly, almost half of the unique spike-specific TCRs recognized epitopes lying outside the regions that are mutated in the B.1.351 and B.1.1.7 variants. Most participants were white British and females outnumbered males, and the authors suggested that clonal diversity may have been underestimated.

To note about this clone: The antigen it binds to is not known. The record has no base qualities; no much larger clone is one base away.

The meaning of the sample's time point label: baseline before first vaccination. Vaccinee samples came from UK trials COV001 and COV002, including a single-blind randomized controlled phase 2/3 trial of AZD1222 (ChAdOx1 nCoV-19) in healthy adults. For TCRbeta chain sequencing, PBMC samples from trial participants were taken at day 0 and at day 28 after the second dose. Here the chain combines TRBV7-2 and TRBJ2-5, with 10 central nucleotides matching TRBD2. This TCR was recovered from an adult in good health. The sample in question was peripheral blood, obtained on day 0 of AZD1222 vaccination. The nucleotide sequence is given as TGTGCCAGCAGCTTGGCTAGCGGGGGTTGGGAGACCCAGTACTTC. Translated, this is CASSLASGGWETQYF.